This TCR beta chain was found in a study of blood T cell repertoires in COVID-19. Study summary: Samples came from the United States, Italy and Spain, spanning acute and convalescent COVID-19. Sources were T cells, B-cell-depleted T cells, or PBMCs; the material itself was cDNA or gDNA.

This clone was recorded a few times. Germline CDR1 and CDR2: MNHNS and SASEGT. Trimming stripped 0 bases from V and 7 bases from J, with 19 bases between. This CDR3 comprises 17 residues. The data were produced by immunoSEQ multiplex PCR, yet TCRdb's version contains in-frame clones alone and is incomplete. Among 220,000 or so clones listed, about four fifths were seen once. The receptor comes from a woman in her sixties who had recovered from COVID-19. The chain uses TRBV6-1 and TRBJ1-5; possible D gene TRBD1, 5 bases. The sample was PBMCs or T cells enriched from blood (not recorded which). CDR3 sequence reads: CASSEAWIGGGGQPQHF. In nucleotides, the CDR3 is TGTGCCAGCAGTGAAGCGTGGATTGGGGGGGGAGGACAGCCCCAGCATTTT.